A selection of T cell receptor beta chains follows, all from one sample in a study of multiple sclerosis patients with progressive multifocal leukoencephalopathy. The method was immunoSEQ multiplex PCR; TCRdb's version includes in-frame clones alone and lacks a portion of them. The data contain fewer than 40,000 clones, around 91% of them singletons. Sequences were obtained from PBMCs. The receptors stem from a human donor with multiple sclerosis. Both conserved end residues are part of each CDR3. The order of the fields is J gene, clone size, D gene, V gene, CDR3 protein, CDR3 DNA. A D gene is named only where the DNA matches it firmly. The listing skips clone size in some rows; elsewhere it reads once, few, many or a size class.

j_call: TRBJ1-1; clone_size: -; d_call: TRBD1; v_call: TRBV29-1; cdr3_aa: CSVGSPRDRANTEAFF; cdr3_nt: TGCAGCGTTGGGAGCCCCCGGGACAGGGCGAACACTGAAGCTTTCTTT
j_call: TRBJ2-2; clone_size: -; d_call: TRBD2; v_call: TRBV9; cdr3_aa: CASSVDQAGDGELFF; cdr3_nt: TGTGCCAGCAGCGTAGATCAAGCGGGAGACGGGGAGCTGTTTTTT
j_call: TRBJ2-1; clone_size: -; d_call: TRBD2; v_call: TRBV7-2; cdr3_aa: CASSLVLTSANNEQFF; cdr3_nt: TGTGCCAGCAGCTTAGTACTGACTAGCGCAAACAATGAGCAGTTCTTC
j_call: TRBJ1-2; clone_size: -; d_call: -; v_call: TRBV5-6; cdr3_aa: CASSLDDIDYGYTF; cdr3_nt: TGTGCCAGCAGCTTGGACGACATTGACTATGGCTACACCTTC
j_call: TRBJ1-2; clone_size: -; d_call: -; v_call: TRBV15; cdr3_aa: CATSSLRTAYGYTF; cdr3_nt: TGTGCCACCAGCAGTCTAAGGACAGCCTATGGCTACACCTTC
j_call: TRBJ2-3; clone_size: -; d_call: TRBD2; v_call: TRBV28; cdr3_aa: CAGRLTSGRPGGTDTQYF; cdr3_nt: TGTGCCGGCAGACTCACTAGCGGGAGGCCCGGGGGTACAGATACGCAGTATTTT
j_call: TRBJ1-2; clone_size: -; d_call: -; v_call: TRBV19; cdr3_aa: CASRAGVKNYGYTF; cdr3_nt: TGTGCCAGTAGGGCCGGGGTGAAAAACTATGGCTACACCTTC
j_call: TRBJ1-1; clone_size: -; d_call: TRBD1; v_call: TRBV18; cdr3_aa: CASSPGQDTEAFF; cdr3_nt: TGTGCCAGCTCACCGGGACAGGACACTGAAGCTTTCTTT
j_call: TRBJ2-1; clone_size: -; d_call: -; v_call: TRBV5-4; cdr3_aa: CASSFWVNNEQFF; cdr3_nt: TGTGCCAGCAGCTTCTGGGTAAACAATGAGCAGTTCTTC
j_call: TRBJ1-2; clone_size: -; d_call: TRBD1; v_call: TRBV14; cdr3_aa: CASSQGGYRGAGGYTF; cdr3_nt: TGTGCCAGCAGCCAAGGGGGGTACAGGGGAGCCGGTGGCTACACCTTC
j_call: TRBJ1-2; clone_size: -; d_call: TRBD1; v_call: TRBV29-1; cdr3_aa: CSCLGQGGLTRGYTF; cdr3_nt: TGCAGCTGTCTCGGACAGGGAGGCTTGACAAGGGGCTACACCTTC
j_call: TRBJ2-1; clone_size: once; d_call: TRBD2; v_call: TRBV9; cdr3_aa: CASSLAGTSGSGDEQFF; cdr3_nt: TGTGCCAGCAGCCTAGCCGGGACTAGCGGGAGTGGGGATGAGCAGTTCTTC
j_call: TRBJ1-4; clone_size: -; d_call: TRBD1; v_call: TRBV6-1; cdr3_aa: CASRRTTGAEKLFF; cdr3_nt: TGTGCCAGCAGGAGAACCACAGGGGCTGAAAAACTGTTTTTT
j_call: TRBJ1-2; clone_size: -; d_call: TRBD1; v_call: TRBV28; cdr3_aa: CASQGTGVYGYTF; cdr3_nt: TGTGCCAGCCAGGGGACAGGGGTCTATGGCTACACCTTC
j_call: TRBJ1-2; clone_size: -; d_call: TRBD1; v_call: TRBV2; cdr3_aa: CASNWGQGGGYTF; cdr3_nt: TGTGCCAGCAATTGGGGACAGGGGGGAGGCTACACCTTC
j_call: TRBJ1-1; clone_size: -; d_call: TRBD1; v_call: TRBV7-8; cdr3_aa: CASSFNTGGSTEAFF; cdr3_nt: TGTGCCAGCAGCTTTAATACAGGGGGTAGCACTGAGGCTTTCTTT
j_call: TRBJ2-1; clone_size: -; d_call: TRBD2; v_call: TRBV11-2; cdr3_aa: CASHGLAGVPYNEQFF; cdr3_nt: TGTGCCAGCCATGGTCTAGCGGGAGTACCCTACAATGAGCAGTTCTTC
j_call: TRBJ2-2; clone_size: -; d_call: -; v_call: TRBV5-8; cdr3_aa: CASTYFRSTVTNTGELFF; cdr3_nt: TGTGCCAGCACCTACTTCCGCTCGACCGTGACGAACACCGGGGAGCTGTTTTTT
j_call: TRBJ2-3; clone_size: -; d_call: -; v_call: TRBV7-3; cdr3_aa: CASSFLRGASTDTQYF; cdr3_nt: TGTGCCAGCAGCTTCCTCCGAGGGGCGAGCACAGATACGCAGTATTTT
j_call: TRBJ2-7; clone_size: -; d_call: TRBD1; v_call: TRBV5-1; cdr3_aa: CASSLMGQGNEQYF; cdr3_nt: TGCGCCAGCAGCTTAATGGGACAGGGAAACGAGCAGTACTTC
j_call: TRBJ2-1; clone_size: -; d_call: -; v_call: TRBV11-2; cdr3_aa: CASSLVPDSLYNEQFF; cdr3_nt: TGTGCCAGCAGCTTAGTCCCGGACAGTTTATACAATGAGCAGTTCTTC
j_call: TRBJ2-1; clone_size: -; d_call: -; v_call: TRBV4-3; cdr3_aa: CASSQDGREWDEQFF; cdr3_nt: TGCGCCAGCAGCCAAGATGGGCGCGAGTGGGATGAGCAGTTCTTC
j_call: TRBJ2-4; clone_size: -; d_call: -; v_call: TRBV6-5; cdr3_aa: CASSFTNMGVDIQYF; cdr3_nt: TGTGCCAGCAGTTTCACGAACATGGGAGTCGACATTCAGTACTTC
j_call: TRBJ2-3; clone_size: -; d_call: -; v_call: TRBV19; cdr3_aa: CASSGRGSSTDTQYF; cdr3_nt: TGTGCCAGTAGTGGGCGGGGATCTAGCACAGATACGCAGTATTTT
j_call: TRBJ2-7; clone_size: once; d_call: -; v_call: TRBV28; cdr3_aa: CASSLGPTSYEQYF; cdr3_nt: TGTGCCAGCAGTTTGGGGCCAACCTCCTACGAGCAGTACTTC
j_call: TRBJ2-1; clone_size: once; d_call: -; v_call: TRBV5-1; cdr3_aa: CASSSGGNQKGNEQFF; cdr3_nt: TGCGCCAGCAGCTCAGGCGGGAATCAAAAGGGAAATGAGCAGTTCTTC
j_call: TRBJ2-6; clone_size: -; d_call: TRBD2; v_call: TRBV6-4; cdr3_aa: CASSETSGGSGANVLTF; cdr3_nt: TGTGCCAGCAGTGAGACTAGCGGAGGATCTGGGGCCAACGTCCTGACTTTC
j_call: TRBJ2-2; clone_size: -; d_call: TRBD2; v_call: TRBV7-2; cdr3_aa: CASSLSVGGRSGELFF; cdr3_nt: TGTGCCAGCAGCTTATCCGTGGGCGGGAGGTCCGGGGAGCTGTTTTTT
j_call: TRBJ1-2; clone_size: -; d_call: -; v_call: TRBV7-9; cdr3_aa: CASSTRTQALNYGYTF; cdr3_nt: TGTGCCAGCAGCACCCGGACCCAGGCCCTCAACTATGGCTACACCTTC
j_call: TRBJ2-3; clone_size: -; d_call: TRBD2; v_call: TRBV18; cdr3_aa: CASHPGTSGRIADTQYF; cdr3_nt: TGTGCCAGCCATCCCGGGACTAGCGGGAGAATAGCAGATACGCAGTATTTT
j_call: TRBJ2-1; clone_size: -; d_call: TRBD2; v_call: TRBV15; cdr3_aa: CATSNPGLARSGNEQFF; cdr3_nt: TGTGCCACCAGCAACCCGGGACTAGCTAGGTCGGGCAATGAGCAGTTCTTC
j_call: TRBJ2-1; clone_size: -; d_call: -; v_call: TRBV28; cdr3_aa: CATWDRYNEQFF; cdr3_nt: TGTGCCACTTGGGACCGTTACAATGAGCAGTTCTTC
j_call: TRBJ2-6; clone_size: -; d_call: -; v_call: TRBV2; cdr3_aa: CASSEYGNSGANVLTF; cdr3_nt: TGTGCCAGCAGTGAATATGGGAACTCTGGGGCCAACGTCCTGACTTTC
j_call: TRBJ2-1; clone_size: -; d_call: TRBD2; v_call: TRBV9; cdr3_aa: CASSVQTSRTYNEQFF; cdr3_nt: TGTGCCAGCAGCGTTCAGACTAGCCGTACGTACAATGAGCAGTTCTTC
j_call: TRBJ2-2; clone_size: -; d_call: TRBD1; v_call: TRBV27; cdr3_aa: CASSQRPNRGAGDLFF; cdr3_nt: TGTGCCAGCAGCCAGAGACCCAACAGGGGTGCCGGGGATCTGTTTTTT
j_call: TRBJ2-7; clone_size: -; d_call: -; v_call: TRBV14; cdr3_aa: CASSQDFYEQYF; cdr3_nt: TGTGCCAGCAGCCAAGACTTCTACGAGCAGTACTTC
j_call: TRBJ2-7; clone_size: -; d_call: -; v_call: TRBV14; cdr3_aa: CASSQAGRGHYEQYF; cdr3_nt: TGTGCCAGCAGCCAAGCGGGCAGGGGACACTACGAGCAGTACTTC
j_call: TRBJ2-3; clone_size: -; d_call: -; v_call: TRBV25-1; cdr3_aa: CASSARRTSTDTQYF; cdr3_nt: TGTGCCAGCAGTGCTCGGAGGACTAGCACAGATACGCAGTATTTT
j_call: TRBJ2-2; clone_size: -; d_call: -; v_call: TRBV28; cdr3_aa: CASSPGRNWPRELFF; cdr3_nt: TGTGCCAGCAGTCCCGGGAGAAATTGGCCGCGGGAGCTGTTTTTT
j_call: TRBJ2-7; clone_size: -; d_call: -; v_call: TRBV4-3; cdr3_aa: CASSQGPTYEQYF; cdr3_nt: TGCGCCAGCAGCCAAGGACCAACCTACGAGCAGTACTTC
j_call: TRBJ1-3; clone_size: -; d_call: -; v_call: TRBV28; cdr3_aa: CASNLGNTIYF; cdr3_nt: TGTGCCAGCAACCTAGGGAACACCATATATTTT
j_call: TRBJ2-1; clone_size: once; d_call: TRBD2; v_call: TRBV4-3; cdr3_aa: CASSQEWVNGAGGSQFF; cdr3_nt: TGCGCCAGCAGCCAAGAGTGGGTTAACGGGGCGGGAGGGTCCCAGTTCTTC
j_call: TRBJ2-2; clone_size: -; d_call: TRBD1; v_call: TRBV12-5; cdr3_aa: CASGLAGTGWTGELFF; cdr3_nt: TGTGCTAGTGGTTTGGCAGGGACAGGGTGGACCGGGGAGCTGTTTTTT
j_call: TRBJ1-1; clone_size: few; d_call: TRBD1; v_call: TRBV18; cdr3_aa: CASSPGTGPTEAFF; cdr3_nt: TGTGCCAGCTCACCAGGGACAGGGCCCACTGAAGCTTTCTTT
j_call: TRBJ2-2; clone_size: -; d_call: -; v_call: TRBV27; cdr3_aa: CASSFLVKNTGELFF; cdr3_nt: TGTGCCAGCAGTTTCCTAGTGAAGAACACCGGGGAGCTGTTTTTT
j_call: TRBJ2-7; clone_size: -; d_call: -; v_call: TRBV6-5; cdr3_aa: CASSPNSYEQYF; cdr3_nt: TGTGCCAGCAGCCCCAACTCCTACGAGCAGTACTTC
j_call: TRBJ1-1; clone_size: few; d_call: -; v_call: TRBV4-3; cdr3_aa: CASSQDSRGAEAFF; cdr3_nt: TGCGCCAGCAGCCAAGATTCGCGGGGGGCTGAAGCTTTCTTT
j_call: TRBJ1-1; clone_size: few; d_call: -; v_call: TRBV10-1; cdr3_aa: CARRTANTEAFF; cdr3_nt: TGCGCCAGGAGGACGGCGAACACTGAAGCTTTCTTT
j_call: TRBJ2-7; clone_size: -; d_call: -; v_call: TRBV29-1; cdr3_aa: CSVVKGGVGSYEQYF; cdr3_nt: TGCAGCGTTGTAAAGGGCGGGGTAGGATCCTACGAGCAGTACTTC
j_call: TRBJ2-7; clone_size: -; d_call: TRBD2; v_call: TRBV7-9; cdr3_aa: CASSFSGSASYEQYF; cdr3_nt: TGTGCCAGCAGCTTTAGCGGGAGTGCCTCTTACGAGCAGTACTTC
j_call: TRBJ2-2; clone_size: -; d_call: -; v_call: TRBV5-6; cdr3_aa: CASSLWRENTGELFF; cdr3_nt: TGTGCCAGCAGCTTGTGGCGGGAGAACACCGGGGAGCTGTTTTTT
j_call: TRBJ2-3; clone_size: -; d_call: TRBD2; v_call: TRBV14; cdr3_aa: CASRRLAGVRAQYF; cdr3_nt: TGTGCCAGCAGGCGACTAGCGGGAGTAAGGGCGCAGTATTTT
j_call: TRBJ2-7; clone_size: -; d_call: -; v_call: TRBV11-2; cdr3_aa: CASSLTSGVGDEQYF; cdr3_nt: TGTGCCAGCAGCCTAACCTCGGGAGTCGGAGACGAGCAGTACTTC